Below are 18 T cell receptor beta chains sequenced from a single sample in a study of T-cell memory formation after mild COVID-19. TCRdb ran MiXCR on the 5' RACE reads and lists one entry per CDR3 protein. The table includes around 200,000 distinct CDR3 sequences, 16% detected once. Sample: PBMCs or a T cell subset sorted from them (not recorded which). These receptors were collected from an adult woman who had mild COVID-19 (a few samples of this study predate the infection). Cell type and time point are not known.

V usage is TRBV4-1 and J usage is TRBJ2-7, with D tentatively TRBD1 or TRBD2 (5 bases each). Germline lookup yields CDR1 MGHRA and CDR2 YSYEKL. Trimming left V 0 bases short and J 6 bases short, with 9 bases between. The CDR3 contains 13 residues. The CDR3 DNA sequence: TGCGCCAGCAGCCAAGATCCCGGGGCCGAGCAGTACTTC. It specifies CASSQDPGAEQYF.

This clonotype was seen only a few times. The genes are TRBV2 and TRBJ2-2; TRBD1 is a possible D gene (6 bases). Trimming took off 5 bases at V and 0 bases at J, with 10 bases between the two ends. The CDR3 spans 15 residues. The germline V gene has CDR1 SNHLY and CDR2 FYNNEI. The CDR3 region has the DNA TGTGCCAGCAGTTTGGACAGTGCGAACACCGGGGAGCTGTTTTTT. It yields the protein CASSLDSANTGELFF.

This clonotype was found a few times. The gene calls are TRBV24-1 and TRBJ2-3, with TRBD1 matching 12 bases. V dropped 3 bases and J dropped 6; count of bases not matched to a gene: 9. The CDR3 is 17 amino acids. Germline CDR1 and CDR2: KGHDR and SFDVKD. CDR3 coding DNA: TGTGCCACCAGTGATGGGACAGGGGGCGCCGTGAGGGATACGCAGTATTTT. It encodes CATSDGTGGAVRDTQYF.

In its sample, this clonotype was seen many times. This chain links TRBV7-3 with TRBJ2-2, with D perhaps matching TRBD1 or TRBD2 (5 bases each). Germline V lookup: CDR1 SGHTA, CDR2 FQGTGA. The CDR3 is 14 amino acids. V was pared by 5 bases and J by 2 bases, with 9 bases between. CDR3 loop: CASSPGTNTGELFF. CDR3 DNA sequence: TGTGCCAGCAGCCCCGGGACCAACACCGGGGAGCTGTTTTTT. Based on the CDR3 plus reference TRBV7-3 and TRBJ2-2, the full variable domain is GAGVSQTPSNKVTEKGKYVELRCDPISGHTALYWYRQSLGQGPEFLIYFQGTGAADDSGLPNDRFFAVRPEGSVSTLKIQRTERGDSAVYLCASSPGTNTGELFFGEGSRLTVL.

The chain links TRBV18 to TRBJ1-5, with TRBD1 matching 10 bases. CDR1 and CDR2 from the germline V gene are KGHSH and LQKENI. V lost 4 bases, J lost 7 bases, and 10 bases stayed unmatched. This CDR3 has 16 amino acids. The CDR3 loop is CASSRSGQGIGQPQHF. CDR3 nucleotide sequence: TGTGCCAGCTCACGATCGGGACAGGGGATAGGCCAGCCCCAGCATTTT.

This clonotype occurred a few times. The V and J genes are TRBV5-1 and TRBJ2-5; D unclear. V dropped 6 bases and J dropped 5 bases, with 14 bases sitting between them. In germline, CDR1 is SGHRS, CDR2 YFSETQ. CDR3 length: 13 amino acids. The CDR3 here is CASNPSSRETQYF. As DNA, the CDR3 is TGCGCCAGCAACCCCAGCAGCCGGGAGACCCAGTACTTC.

This clonotype has only a few counts. The rearrangement joins TRBV7-2 to TRBJ1-2, with D tentatively TRBD1 (5 bases). CDR3 length: 15 residues. Germline loops: CDR1 SGHTA, CDR2 FQGNSA. V shed 5 bases and J shed 0 bases, with 13 bases lying between them. The CDR3 nucleotides are TGTGCCAGCAGCCCCAGCGGGGCTACTAACTATGGCTACACCTTC. Translating it yields CASSPSGATNYGYTF.

This chain joins TRBV5-1 and TRBJ2-1; D call uncertain. V gave up 7 bases and J gave up 0 bases, with 11 bases separating them. The germline V gene encodes CDR1 SGHRS and CDR2 YFSETQ. The CDR3 extends over 14 amino acids. The CDR3 DNA is TGCGCCAGCCGGGCCCCGAGCTCCTACAATGAGCAGTTCTTC. Translating it yields CASRAPSSYNEQFF.

This clonotype was observed a few times. The J gene is TRBJ1-2, the V gene TRBV4-1; unclear D gene. This CDR3 is built from 17 residues. The germline V gene encodes CDR1 MGHRA and CDR2 YSYEKL. V lost 0 bases, J lost 5 bases, and 19 bases lay in between. CDR3 sequence (DNA): TGCGCCAGCAGCCAAGAAGGGCTGGCAGGCTTACCGTATGGCTACACCTTC. This codes for CASSQEGLAGLPYGYTF.

V gene TRBV27 combines with J gene TRBJ2-3; TRBD2 might be the D (7 bases). V was cut by 6 bases and J by 2 bases, with 15 bases left in between. The CDR3 runs 15 residues. CDR1 and CDR2 from the germline V gene are MNHEY and SMNVEV (reference sequence). The CDR3 loop is CASRGGTTNTDTQYF. The CDR3 DNA follows: TGTGCCAGCAGGGGGGGGACAACGAACACAGATACGCAGTATTTT.

This sequence joins TRBV12-3 or TRBV12-4 and TRBJ1-4; D not certain. CDR3 length: 13 residues. V was clipped by 6 bases and J by 3 bases, with 8 bases between them. CDR3 DNA sequence: TGTGCCAGCAGCCGCCCGTCTAATGAAAAACTGTTTTTT. This encodes CASSRPSNEKLFF.

The table lists this clonotype with a few counts. The V and J genes are TRBV20-1 and TRBJ2-2; the D call may be TRBD1 or TRBD2 (5 bases each). The CDR3 is 14 amino acids. V was clipped by 3 bases and J by 0 bases, with 8 bases between them. The germline V gene encodes CDR1 DFQATT and CDR2 SNEGSKA (reference sequence). The CDR3 nucleotides are TGCAGTGCTAGGGGGGTTTCGAACACCGGGGAGCTGTTTTTT. This encodes CSARGVSNTGELFF.

CDR3 DNA sequence: TGTGCCAGCAGTCGACGACAGGGCTACAATGAGCAGTTCTTC. Its protein is CASSRRQGYNEQFF. This sequence joins TRBV6-2 or TRBV6-3 and TRBJ2-1; 7 positions match TRBD1. The V segment lost 5 bases and the J segment 3 bases; nucleotides outside the gene matches: 4. This CDR3 region has 14 residues. Germline V gene sequence: CDR1 MNHEY, CDR2 SVGEGT.

This clonotype has only a few counts. The chain uses TRBV6-5 and TRBJ2-7; tentative D call: TRBD2 (6 bases). From germline, CDR1 is MNHEY and CDR2 SVGAGI. The CDR3 covers 16 residues. The V gene lost 0 bases and the J gene lost 6 bases, with 18 bases spanning the gap. CDR3 sequence (DNA): TGTGCCAGCAGTTACTCCAATGCGGGGACCCTTTTCGAGCAGTACTTC. It specifies CASSYSNAGTLFEQYF.

This clonotype appeared many times. This chain links TRBV7-2 with TRBJ2-7, with D hard to call. The CDR3 covers 14 residues. Germline values: CDR1 SGHTA, CDR2 FQGNSA. V lost 2 bases and J 0 bases, leaving 8 bases between the germline ends. The CDR3 region is CASSLLHSSYEQYF. The DNA for the CDR3 is TGTGCCAGCAGCTTACTTCACTCCTCCTACGAGCAGTACTTC.

This clonotype was seen a handful of times. The chain combines TRBV7-2 with TRBJ2-7, with 7 bases fitting TRBD1. From germline, CDR1 is SGHTA and CDR2 FQGNSA. V was clipped by 4 bases and J by 3 bases; unmatched bases: 9. CDR3 length: 15 residues. The CDR3 reads CASSYDRARFYEQYF. CDR3 sequence (DNA): TGTGCCAGCAGCTATGACAGGGCAAGATTCTACGAGCAGTACTTC.

The V gene is TRBV11-1, the J gene TRBJ1-1; 8 bases align to TRBD1. This CDR3 comprises 15 residues. Germline-derived CDR1 and CDR2 are SGHAT and FQDESV (reference sequence). V lost 5 bases to trimming and J lost 2 bases; unmatched junction nucleotides: 7. The CDR3 DNA reads as TGTGCCAGCAGCCTAACGACAGGGGTAAACACTGAAGCTTTCTTT. Protein sequence: CASSLTTGVNTEAFF.

The rearrangement uses TRBV7-2 and TRBJ2-3; D not resolved. From germline, CDR1 is SGHTA and CDR2 FQGNSA. V was shortened by 1 base and J by 1 base, with 9 bases between the two germline ends. This CDR3 spans 15 amino acids. The CDR3 sequence is CASSLGLPGTDTQYF. CDR3 sequence (DNA): TGTGCCAGCAGCTTAGGTCTGCCGGGCACAGATACGCAGTATTTT. The variable domain in full, with the rest retrieved from reference TRBV7-2 and TRBJ2-3, is GAGVSQSPSNKVTEKGKDVELRCDPISGHTALYWYRQSLGQGLEFLIYFQGNSAPDKSGLPSDRFSAERTGGSVSTLTIQRTQQEDSAVYLCASSLGLPGTDTQYFGPGTRLTVL.